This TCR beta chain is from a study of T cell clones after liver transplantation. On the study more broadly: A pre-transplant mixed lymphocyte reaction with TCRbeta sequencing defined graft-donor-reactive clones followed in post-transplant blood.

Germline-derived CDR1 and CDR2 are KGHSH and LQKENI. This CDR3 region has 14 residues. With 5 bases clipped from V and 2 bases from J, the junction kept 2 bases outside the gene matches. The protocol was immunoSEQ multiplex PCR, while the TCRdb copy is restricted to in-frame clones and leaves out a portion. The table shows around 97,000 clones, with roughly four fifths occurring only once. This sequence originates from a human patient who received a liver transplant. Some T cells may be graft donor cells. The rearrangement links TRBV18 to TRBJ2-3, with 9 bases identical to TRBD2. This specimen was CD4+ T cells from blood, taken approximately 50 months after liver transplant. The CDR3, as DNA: TGTGCCAGCTCAGCGGGAGGGGACACAGATACGCAGTATTTT. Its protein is CASSAGGDTDTQYF.